The 7 T cell receptor beta chains in this list originate from one sample, sequenced in a study of CD8 T cells in ankylosing spondylitis. TCRdb used MiXCR to reprocess the 5' RACE reads, holding one entry per CDR3 protein. Of hundreds of thousands of distinct CDR3 sequences in the sample, approximately 7.6% were seen once. What was sequenced was blood, either unsorted or a sorted T cell fraction (not recorded which). The receptors stem from a female donor with ankylosing spondylitis or in good health (not recorded which).

This clonotype came up many times. The chain joins TRBV20-1 to TRBJ1-2; tentative D call: TRBD1 (6 bases). The length of the CDR3 is 14 residues. Germline CDR1 and CDR2: DFQATT and SNEGSKA (reference sequence). Deletions cut 0 bases from V and 8 bases from J, with 16 bases between. Written as DNA, the CDR3 is TGCAGTGCTAGAGACCCGGTGGGGGGGCGAGGCTACACCTTC. Translated, it gives CSARDPVGGRGYTF.

This clonotype was recorded a few times. The CDR3 coding sequence is TGTGCCAGCAGCGGAGGGGTGGGAAACACCATATATTTT. Its translation is CASSGGVGNTIYF. The V and J genes are TRBV7-2 and TRBJ1-3; perhaps TRBD1 as D (5 bases). V was trimmed by 5 bases and J by 4 bases, leaving 9 bases between them. The germline V gene encodes CDR1 SGHTA and CDR2 FQGNSA. CDR3 size: 13 residues.

This clonotype was counted many times. CDR3 in amino acids: CASSNVRARNQPQHF. The CDR3 DNA is TGTGCCAGCAGTAACGTCAGGGCACGCAATCAGCCCCAGCATTTT. V and J are TRBV12-3 or TRBV12-4 and TRBJ1-5; D is perhaps TRBD1 (5 bases). Trimming took 5 bases from V and 2 from J, leaving 13 bases between them. The CDR3 sequence is 15 residues long.

This clonotype showed up many times. This rearrangement joins TRBV7-6 to TRBJ2-5; the D is unclear. Trimming shortened V by 4 bases and J by 1 base, and 13 bases separated the two germline ends. Germline V gene lookup returns CDR1 SGHVS and CDR2 FNYEAQ. The CDR3 runs 15 residues. CDR3 nucleotides: TGTGCCAGCAGCTATACCCGAGTATTCCAAGAGACCCAGTACTTC. It encodes CASSYTRVFQETQYF.

This clonotype was seen more than once but under ten times. The chain couples TRBV7-2 to TRBJ2-7; D uncertain. V gave up 0 bases and J gave up 2 bases, with 8 bases separating them. Per germline, CDR1 SGHTA and CDR2 FQGNSA. The CDR3 totals 14 residues. CDR3 DNA sequence: TGTGCCAGCAGCTTAGCGCAGGAGACCTACGAGCAGTACTTC. This gives the protein CASSLAQETYEQYF.

This clonotype was recorded at least ten times. The chain links TRBV9 to TRBJ2-7; 8 nucleotides align to TRBD2. Trimming cost V 0 bases and J 2 bases; bases outside gene matches: 1. The CDR3 runs 14 residues. Germline loops: CDR1 SGDLS, CDR2 YYNGEE. The CDR3 region has the DNA TGTGCCAGCAGCGTAGCGGGAGGGCCCTACGAGCAGTACTTC. Translating gives CASSVAGGPYEQYF. The whole variable domain, remainder taken from reference TRBV9 and TRBJ2-7, is DSGVTQTPKHLITATGQRVTLRCSPRSGDLSVYWYQQSLDQGLQFLIQYYNGEERAKGNILERFSAQQFPDLHSELNLSSLELGDSALYFCASSVAGGPYEQYFGPGTRLTVT.

This clonotype was detected ten times or more. V and J are TRBV2 and TRBJ2-7; D gene ambiguous. Germline V gene sequence: CDR1 SNHLY, CDR2 FYNNEI. V shed 6 bases and J shed 5 bases, with 14 bases lying between them. The CDR3 contains 13 residues. The CDR3 region is CASRGIGYHEQYF. The DNA for the CDR3 is TGTGCCAGCAGGGGAATAGGGTACCACGAGCAGTACTTC.